This T cell receptor beta chain was identified during a study of cytomegalovirus exposure and HLA in healthy donors. Vbeta (60) and Jbeta (13) primers were used in the PCR. Sequencing was performed with immunoSEQ multiplex PCR; in TCRdb, only in-frame clones are kept and a portion is missing. The sample features 150,000 to 200,000 clones, with 1% to 1.5% in its top ten. Germline CDR1 is LNHNV and CDR2 is YYDKDF (reference sequence). With 3 bases removed from V and 3 bases from J, the gap between germline ends came to 18 bases. The CDR3 is made up of 16 amino acids. The sequence came from a woman aged 60-70 years in good health and CMV-seronegative. The sequenced sample was PBMCs. V usage is TRBV15 and J usage is TRBJ2-7, with D perhaps TRBD2 (5 bases). The CDR3 protein is CATSSAYLGESYEQYF. The CDR3 coding sequence is TGTGCCACCAGCAGCGCGTATCTTGGGGAGAGCTACGAGCAGTACTTC.